The TCR beta chain under discussion was sequenced for a study of molecular identifiers for immune sequencing clone quantification. This clonotype was recorded at least ten times. Sorted inputs of about 19,000 to 1,100,000 cells, with 10%, 30% or 50% RNA, yielded naive CD8 libraries. V lost 1 base and J 1 base, leaving 8 bases between the germline ends. Per germline, CDR1 SGHNT and CDR2 YYREEE (reference sequence). The CDR3 loop spans 14 amino acids. The use of previously described methods and listed TCR primers produced the bulk TCR libraries. TCRdb fed the PCR reads into MiXCR, producing one record per CDR3 protein. This sample yields hundreds of thousands of distinct CDR3 sequences, of which around 25% are seen a single time; about 0.81% belongs to the top ten.

V and J are TRBV5-4 and TRBJ1-1; D perhaps matches TRBD1 (6 bases). Material for sequencing was naive CD8+ T cells from blood, with Jurkat cell RNA spiked in. The subset here: FACS-sorted CD8+CD4-CCR7+CD45RA+ naive T cells. The origin of this receptor is a human donor in good health. Some libraries in this study had Jurkat cell RNA spiked in. Written as DNA, the CDR3 is TGTGCCAGCAGCTTGTGGGGGGCGAACACTGAAGCTTTCTTT. Translated, it gives CASSLWGANTEAFF. Complete variable domain (other parts from reference TRBV5-4 and TRBJ1-1): ETGVTQSPTHLIKTRGQQVTLRCSSQSGHNTVSWYQQALGQGPQFIFQYYREEENGRGNFPPRFSGLQFPNYSSELNVNALELDDSALYLCASSLWGANTEAFFGQGTRLTVV.